Shown below are 18 T cell receptor beta chains from a single sample sequenced in a study of cytomegalovirus exposure and HLA in healthy donors. In the PCR, 60 Vbeta and 13 Jbeta primers were used. The method was immunoSEQ multiplex PCR; TCRdb's version includes in-frame clones alone and lacks a portion of them. The sample carries 90,000 or so clones, around 80% recorded once. Sample: PBMCs. The receptors come from a male donor in good health and CMV-seropositive.

V is TRBV5-1 and J is TRBJ2-5, with D possibly TRBD2 on 6 matching bases. In germline, CDR1 is SGHRS, CDR2 YFSETQ. The germline V and J ends were trimmed by 4 bases and 2 bases, with 24 bases remaining between them. This CDR3 spans 18 amino acids. The CDR3, as DNA: TGCGCCAGCAGCAATATTATACAAGACGGGACTGCACAAGAGACCCAGTACTTC. It specifies CASSNIIQDGTAQETQYF.

V usage is TRBV5-1 and J usage is TRBJ2-1; D is possibly TRBD1 (5 bases). Germline CDR1 SGHRS, CDR2 YFSETQ. The CDR3 is made up of 14 amino acids. Between the trimmed V and J ends, which lost 8 bases and 5 bases, there was a span of 17 bases. This chain's CDR3 is CASQTATYDNEQFF. The CDR3 region has the DNA TGCGCCAGTCAGACAGCAACGTACGACAATGAGCAGTTCTTC.

V and J are TRBV27 and TRBJ2-3, with unresolved D. The V gene lost 4 bases and the J gene lost 8 bases, with 7 bases spanning the gap. Germline-derived CDR1 and CDR2 are MNHEY and SMNVEV (reference sequence). CDR3 size: 11 residues. CDR3 loop: CASSSPRTQYF. CDR3 sequence (DNA): TGTGCCAGCAGTTCCCCTCGTACGCAGTATTTT.

The chain carries TRBV28 and TRBJ2-7, with 10 bases fitting TRBD1. The CDR3 covers 16 residues. The germline V gene has CDR1 MDHEN and CDR2 SYDVKM. After removal of 3 bases from V and 4 bases from J, the junction contained 9 bases not matched to a gene. For the CDR3, the DNA is TGTGCCAGCAGTTTGTCTCCGGGACAGGGGTCATACGAGCAGTACTTC. Amino acids: CASSLSPGQGSYEQYF.

This clone was counted a single time. The V gene is TRBV7-9, the J gene TRBJ1-1, with 7 bases fitting TRBD1. Trimming took 5 bases from V and 4 from J; bases not matched to a gene: 4. CDR1 and CDR2 from the germline V gene are SEHNR and FQNEAQ (reference sequence). This CDR3 is built from 13 residues. CDR3 in DNA: TGTGCCAGCAGCGGAGCAGGGGGCACTGAAGCTTTCTTT. It is translated as CASSGAGGTEAFF. The variable domain in full, completed from reference TRBV7-9 and TRBJ1-1, reads DTGVSQNPRHKITKRGQNVTFRCDPISEHNRLYWYRQTLGQGPEFLTYFQNEAQLEKSRLLSDRFSAERPKGSFSTLEIQRTEQGDSAMYLCASSGAGGTEAFFGQGTRLTVV.

The V and J genes are TRBV6-1 and TRBJ2-5; 9 positions agree with TRBD2. CDR1 is MNHNS, CDR2 SASEGT, per germline. V lost 4 bases, J lost 2 bases, and 8 bases stayed unmatched. CDR3 length equals 16 residues. CDR3 region: CASSALLAGLQETQYF. The DNA of the CDR3 is TGTGCCAGCAGTGCACTACTAGCGGGTTTACAAGAGACCCAGTACTTC.

The J gene is TRBJ2-3, the V gene TRBV2, with D possibly matching TRBD1 (6 bases). CDR3 length: 17 amino acids. Trimming left V 0 bases short and J 6 bases short, with 19 bases between. Per germline, CDR1 SNHLY and CDR2 FYNNEI. This chain's CDR3 is CASSEALLQGEKDTQYF. CDR3 in DNA: TGTGCCAGCAGTGAAGCGCTTCTACAGGGCGAAAAGGATACGCAGTATTTT.

This clone is a singleton in its sample. The V gene is TRBV30, the J gene TRBJ1-6, with TRBD1 matching over 9 bases. The V segment lost 3 bases and the J segment 8 bases; nucleotides outside the gene matches: 5. This CDR3 contains 14 residues. Germline CDR1 and CDR2: GTSNPN and SVGIG (reference sequence). As DNA, the CDR3 is TGTGCCTGGAGAAGACGGACAGGGGATTCACCCCTCCACTTT. It is translated as CAWRRRTGDSPLHF. The full variable domain, its missing parts supplied by reference TRBV30 and TRBJ1-6, is SQTIHQWPATLVQPVGSPLSLECTVEGTSNPNLYWYRQAAGRGLQLLFYSVGIGQISSEVPQNLSASRPQDRQFILSSKKLLLSDSGFYLCAWRRRTGDSPLHFGNGTRLTVT.

This clone has only a few counts. The genes are TRBV6-5 and TRBJ2-1, with TRBD2 identical over 10 bases. This CDR3 is 15 amino acids long. From germline, CDR1 is MNHEY and CDR2 SVGAGI. The ends lost 5 bases at V and 2 bases at J; junction bases unmatched: 3. DNA of the CDR3: TGTGCCAGCAGTCCTAGCGGGGGCCCCTACAATGAGCAGTTCTTC. Residues: CASSPSGGPYNEQFF.

This clone has more than one count but fewer than ten. The chain carries TRBV28 and TRBJ2-3; 10 positions agree with TRBD1. This CDR3 is 14 amino acids long. The trim removed 6 bases at V and 4 bases at J, leaving 4 bases unmatched. Germline CDR1 and CDR2: MDHEN and SYDVKM. The CDR3 nucleotides are TGTGCCAGCAGGGGACAGGGGATAGCAGATACGCAGTATTTT. It translates to CASRGQGIADTQYF.

In nucleotides, the CDR3 is TGTGCCAGCAGCTTGTCCGGGACAGGGTTCTCCTACGAGCAGTACTTC. It specifies CASSLSGTGFSYEQYF. The chain is built from TRBV7-9 and TRBJ2-7, with TRBD1 matching 9 bases. CDR3 length: 16 amino acids. The germline gives CDR1 SEHNR, CDR2 FQNEAQ (reference sequence). Losses at the gene ends were 3 bases for V and 0 bases for J; bases not matched to a gene: 6. Drawing the rest from reference TRBV7-9 and TRBJ2-7, the complete variable domain is DTGVSQNPRHKITKRGQNVTFRCDPISEHNRLYWYRQTLGQGPEFLTYFQNEAQLEKSRLLSDRFSAERPKGSFSTLEIQRTEQGDSAMYLCASSLSGTGFSYEQYFGPGTRLTVT.

The V gene is TRBV27, the J gene TRBJ1-3; TRBD1 matches 7 bases. The CDR3 runs to 14 residues. Germline trimming cut 6 bases from V and 2 bases from J; bases unmatched to any gene: 4. In germline, CDR1 is MNHEY, CDR2 SMNVEV (reference sequence). The CDR3 sequence is CASSKQGTGNTIYF. DNA of the CDR3: TGTGCCAGCAGCAAACAGGGGACTGGAAACACCATATATTTT.

The chain employs TRBV28 and TRBJ2-1; 7 bases match TRBD1. Trimming cost V 3 bases and J 12 bases; bases outside gene matches: 8. Germline V gene sequence: CDR1 MDHEN, CDR2 SYDVKM. CDR3 size: 13 residues. CDR3 nucleotide sequence: TGTGCCAGCAGTTTGGGCCAGGGGGTTGCGCAGTTCTTC. This codes for CASSLGQGVAQFF.

This clone was picked up a small number of times. The V and J genes are TRBV19 and TRBJ1-4; D is perhaps TRBD1 (6 bases). The CDR3 consists of 15 residues. V was pared by 5 bases and J by 8 bases, with 18 bases between. Germline CDR1 and CDR2: LNHDA and SQIVND (reference sequence). CDR3 DNA sequence: TGTGCCAGTAGTCCTTCCTCGTCGCAGGGGGAAAAACTGTTTTTT. This gives the protein CASSPSSSQGEKLFF.

The V and J genes are TRBV7-9 and TRBJ1-1; tentatively, D is TRBD1 (6 bases). Germline CDR1 is SEHNR and CDR2 is FQNEAQ (reference sequence). The CDR3 spans 16 residues. The germline V and J ends were trimmed by 5 bases and 7 bases, with 23 bases remaining between them. CDR3 nucleotide sequence: TGTGCCAGCAGCGTGGGGGGGGCGGTCGGTGACAATGAAGCTTTCTTT. Residues: CASSVGGAVGDNEAFF.

The chain is built from TRBV2 and TRBJ2-4; 9 bases match TRBD1. The germline CDR1 and CDR2 sequences are SNHLY and FYNNEI. This CDR3 spans 14 amino acids. V lost 8 bases and J lost 7; bases outside the gene matches: 9. CDR3 coding DNA: TGTGCCAGCGGAAAGGGACAGGGTACGAACATTCAGTACTTC. Translating gives CASGKGQGTNIQYF.

In its sample, this clone was seen a few times. This chain uses TRBV6-1 with TRBJ2-3, with 11 bases aligning to TRBD2. J lost 0 bases, V lost 2 bases, and 16 bases had no gene match. The CDR3 runs 21 residues. Germline values: CDR1 MNHNS, CDR2 SASEGT. The CDR3, as DNA: TGTGCCAGCAGTGAAAAAGGCCTTCCGGGACTAGCGGCTTCTAGCACAGATACGCAGTATTTT. Its translation: CASSEKGLPGLAASSTDTQYF.

The genes are TRBV27 and TRBJ1-5; tentative D call: TRBD1 (5 bases). V was cut by 4 bases and J by 2 bases, with 9 bases left in between. CDR3 length equals 14 residues. Germline V gives CDR1 MNHEY, CDR2 SMNVEV (reference sequence). CDR3 nucleotide sequence: TGTGCCAGCAGTTCCAGGGCTCGCAATCAGCCCCAGCATTTT. Protein product: CASSSRARNQPQHF.